The subject of this entry is one T cell receptor beta chain. Its antigen remains undetermined. No much larger clone is present one base from it, and per-base qualities are unavailable. The CDR3 spans 14 residues, from the cysteine through the phenylalanine. The sequence is cut down to CDR3 DNA, 42 bases in frame from base 1. As encoded in the germline V gene, CDR1 is SNHLY while CDR2 is FYNNEI. V is cut back by 6 bases and J by 2 bases, with 7 bases in the junction unmatched. Libraries were constructed by the immunoSEQ multiplex PCR assay. The deep sequencing platform assayed about 91,000 TCR templates per sample. Genomic DNA extracted from sorted T cells was used for TCRbeta CDR3 sequencing. Regarding the original processing steps: The R programming language was used for clonal analysis of the TCRbeta CDR3 data. Comparing unstimulated samples against CFSE-low samples taken after the reaction was how alloreactive CD4+ and CD8+ clones were defined. By matching sequences to the repertoires of sorted unstimulated Treg and non-Treg cells, each alloreactive CD4+ clone was assigned a regulatory or non-regulatory origin. TCRdb stores this immuneACCESS table with in-frame sequences only. Part of the clones is absent; in the studies checked, under half of the shortfall reflects unresolved V genes, and no reason is known for the rest. That table furnishes V, J and clone size, whereas the DNA furnished D and trimming. The sample includes some 110,000 clones, with 90% to 95% observed a single time. About 0.34% of the sample is in the top ten clones.

The record originates from a study of siplizumab effects on memory and regulatory T cells (dated by TCRdb to about 2019). At the level of the whole study: The study looked at the effect of siplizumab, an anti-CD2 antibody, on alloreactive T-cell subsets in allogeneic mixed lymphocyte reactions made from human PBMCs. Study-wide findings and limitations: In reactions with siplizumab, an average of about 69% of mappable alloreactive CD4+ clones were Treg-derived, compared with roughly 26% in control reactions. Whether proliferating Tregs from siplizumab cultures actually had suppressive function was not functionally confirmed. Siplizumab significantly reduced the cumulative frequency of alloreactive sequences traceable to unstimulated CD4+ memory T cells. For roughly 80-96% of proliferating CD4+ or CD8+ clones, no naive or memory phenotype could be assigned. Sequences below about 10^-5 frequency were poorly captured, so only a minor fraction of alloreactive clones could be mapped to unstimulated subsets. Greater diversity appeared to be present in unstimulated naive T cells than in memory T cells, and a substantial contribution to the alloresponse seemed to be made by naive cells.

TCRbeta CDR3 sequencing was performed on sorted unstimulated T cells and on proliferating T cells recovered from mixed lymphocyte reactions. Fresh whole blood from about 11 HLA-typed healthy donors was used as the source from which PBMCs were isolated. Sequencing used CD4+ T cells sorted from blood. This sequence uses TRBV2 and TRBJ2-7, and 7 junction bases match TRBD1. The sequence came from a human donor in good health. CDR3 reads: CASRRGPGPYEQYF. The DNA reads as follows: TGTGCCAGCAGGAGGGGGCCAGGTCCCTACGAGCAGTACTTC.